These 15 T cell receptor beta chains share one sample of origin, sequenced in a study of response to subunit inactivated influenza vaccine listed by TCRdb under 2018. Libraries came from RT-PCR. The sequencer listed for this sample is Illumina HiSeq 2500. TCRdb ran its own pipeline on the public reads, namely fastp trimming at Q25 and MiXCR clone calling, and kept in-frame beta chains. Entries that share a CDR3 protein sequence are merged under the most common genes and DNA. The sample table records roughly 700,000 distinct CDR3 sequences; roughly 14% of these occur just once. The biggest ten clones account for less than 9% of the sample. The sequencing used PBMCs from blood, collected 14 days before vaccination. The receptors come from a man between 45 and 60 years old who received an inactivated influenza vaccine. Donor details come from another sample of the same person, matched by shared clones.

The sample holds a few counts of this clonotype. This chain links TRBV25-1 with TRBJ2-1, with no clear D. V lost 8 bases and J lost 5, with 16 bases in between. Germline CDR1 reads MGHDK; CDR2 reads SYGVNS. CDR3 length: 14 amino acids. CDR3 region: CASADVVFHNEQFF. CDR3 DNA: TGTGCCAGCGCCGATGTGGTTTTCCACAATGAGCAGTTCTTC.

The chain links TRBV5-5 to TRBJ1-2; D unresolved. CDR3 size: 15 residues. CDR1 and CDR2 from the germline V gene are SGHKS and YYEKEE (reference sequence). The ends were cut back, 3 bases at V and 3 bases at J, with 15 bases in the middle. The DNA for the CDR3 is TGTGCCAGCAGCTCTCACCCACCCCAGGACTATGGCTACACCTTC. Translation: CASSSHPPQDYGYTF.

This clonotype was found a few times. The chain combines TRBV5-8 with TRBJ2-7; maybe TRBD1 (6 bases). The germline V gene has CDR1 SGHTS and CDR2 YDEGEE. This CDR3 spans 15 amino acids. Trimming removed 4 bases from V and 7 bases from J, with 21 bases in between. The CDR3, as DNA: TGTGCCAGCAGCCATGGGCAGGGGTTCTATCTAGAGCAGTACTTC. Its translation is CASSHGQGFYLEQYF.

This clonotype was found a few times. The chain uses TRBV12-3 or TRBV12-4 and TRBJ1-3, with 7 bases matching TRBD1. The CDR3 covers 14 residues. Losses at the gene ends were 5 bases for V and 4 bases for J; bases not matched to a gene: 5. This CDR3 reads CASSMPGQGNTIYF. As DNA, the CDR3 is TGTGCCAGCAGTATGCCGGGACAGGGAAACACCATATATTTT.

This clonotype appeared a few times. The V gene is TRBV20-1, the J gene TRBJ1-5, with D tentatively TRBD1 (5 bases). Germline V lookup: CDR1 DFQATT, CDR2 SNEGSKA (reference sequence). The V and J ends lost 0 bases and 4 bases respectively, with 7 bases between them. This CDR3 comprises 13 residues. The CDR3 reads CSAREEGNQPQHF. CDR3 bases: TGCAGTGCTAGAGAAGAGGGGAATCAGCCCCAGCATTTT.

This clonotype has a handful of counts. The chain recombines TRBV11-2 with TRBJ2-6; maybe TRBD1 (6 bases). CDR1 is SGHAT and CDR2 is FQNNGV in the germline V gene. The CDR3 contains 18 residues. Trimming took off 5 bases at V and 0 bases at J, with 17 bases between the two ends. Written as DNA, the CDR3 is TGTGCCAGCAGCAGAATCCCACAGGGAAGCTCTGGGGCCAACGTCCTGACTTTC. Amino acids: CASSRIPQGSSGANVLTF.

The rearrangement links TRBV18 to TRBJ1-5, with 11 bases aligning to TRBD1. CDR1 is KGHSH and CDR2 is LQKENI in the germline V gene. V trimming: 5 bases; J trimming: 7 bases; junction bases outside the gene matches: 4. This CDR3 contains 14 residues. The CDR3 bases are TGTGCCAGCTCAGGACAGGGGGCAGAGCAGCCCCAGCATTTT. Its translation is CASSGQGAEQPQHF.

V is TRBV15 and J is TRBJ2-5; 7 bases map to TRBD1. From germline, CDR1 is LNHNV and CDR2 YYDKDF (reference sequence). The V and J ends lost 2 bases and 5 bases, in that order; junction bases with no gene match: 8. The CDR3 consists of 15 residues. The CDR3 nucleotides read TGTGCCACCAGCAGAAGACAGGGAAGTTTCGAGACCCAGTACTTC. This encodes CATSRRQGSFETQYF.

This clonotype was seen a handful of times. The gene calls are TRBV11-2 and TRBJ2-3; 7 bases line up with TRBD2. The CDR3 is 17 residues long. Trimming took 1 base from V and 4 from J; bases not matched to a gene: 11. Per germline, CDR1 SGHAT and CDR2 FQNNGV. CDR3: CASSLVLRRGSADTQYF. CDR3 in DNA: TGTGCCAGCAGCTTAGTCTTGCGGCGGGGGAGTGCAGATACGCAGTATTTT.

The chain recombines TRBV6-5 with TRBJ2-5, with 11 positions matching TRBD2. Looked up from germline, CDR1 is MNHEY and CDR2 is SVGAGI. V trimming: 2 bases; J trimming: 4 bases; junction bases outside the gene matches: 9. This CDR3 has 17 amino acids. CDR3 sequence: CASSYTAASGGPETQYF. In DNA form, the CDR3 reads TGTGCCAGCAGTTACACTGCCGCTAGCGGGGGGCCAGAGACCCAGTACTTC.

The gene calls are TRBV20-1 and TRBJ2-5; maybe TRBD2 (6 bases). V was pared by 2 bases and J by 0 bases, with 16 bases between. Germline V gene sequence: CDR1 DFQATT, CDR2 SNEGSKA (reference sequence). The CDR3 is 16 amino acids. In DNA form, the CDR3 reads TGCAGTGCTAGATCCCGACTAGACGCCCACCAAGAGACCCAGTACTTC. It yields the protein CSARSRLDAHQETQYF.

This clonotype showed up just a few times. The chain joins TRBV10-3 to TRBJ2-7; TRBD2 aligns across 8 bases. The CDR3 has 15 residues. Germline CDR1 and CDR2: ENHRY and SYGVKD. V shed 4 bases and J 6 bases; nucleotides not matched to a gene: 11. The CDR3 DNA follows: TGTGCCATCAGTGGGGGGACTAGTCTCGTACGCGAGCAGTACTTC. Residues: CAISGGTSLVREQYF.

This chain links TRBV12-3 or TRBV12-4 with TRBJ1-2; the D is unclear. The CDR3 is 13 amino acids. The germline V and J ends were trimmed by 1 base and 8 bases, with 11 bases remaining between them. The CDR3 is CASSLGRASGYTF. The CDR3 nucleotides are TGTGCCAGCAGTTTAGGTCGAGCGTCGGGCTACACCTTC.

This clonotype has at least ten counts. The chain joins TRBV24-1 to TRBJ1-2; the match to TRBD1 covers 8 bases. This CDR3 has 19 residues. J lost 3 bases, V lost 2 bases, and 16 bases had no gene match. Germline values: CDR1 KGHDR, CDR2 SFDVKD. In DNA, the CDR3 is TGTGCCACCAGTGATTCTTACGGCGGGACAGGAGATCTCTACTATGGCTACACCTTC. Translating it yields CATSDSYGGTGDLYYGYTF.

This clonotype was observed a handful of times. The chain recombines TRBV3-1 with TRBJ2-7; no clear D. The CDR3 contains 13 residues. Trimming removed 6 bases at V and 7 bases at J, with 16 bases between. Germline V gene lookup returns CDR1 LGHDT and CDR2 YNNKEL (reference sequence). CDR3 in amino acids: CASSYSSRSEQYF. DNA of the CDR3: TGTGCCAGCAGTTATAGTTCACGAAGTGAGCAGTACTTC.